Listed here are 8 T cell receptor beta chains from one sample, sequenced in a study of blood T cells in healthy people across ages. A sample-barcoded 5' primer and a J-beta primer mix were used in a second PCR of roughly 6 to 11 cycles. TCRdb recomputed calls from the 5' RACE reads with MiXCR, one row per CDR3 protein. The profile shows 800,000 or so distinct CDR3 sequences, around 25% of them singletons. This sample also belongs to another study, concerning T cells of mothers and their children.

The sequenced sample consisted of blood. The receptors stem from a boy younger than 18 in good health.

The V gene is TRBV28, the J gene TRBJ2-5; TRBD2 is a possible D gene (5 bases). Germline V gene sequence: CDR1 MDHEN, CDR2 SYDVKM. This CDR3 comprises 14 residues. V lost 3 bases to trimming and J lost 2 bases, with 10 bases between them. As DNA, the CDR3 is TGTGCCAGCAGTTTGATCGGGGAGCAAGAGACCCAGTACTTC. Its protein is CASSLIGEQETQYF.

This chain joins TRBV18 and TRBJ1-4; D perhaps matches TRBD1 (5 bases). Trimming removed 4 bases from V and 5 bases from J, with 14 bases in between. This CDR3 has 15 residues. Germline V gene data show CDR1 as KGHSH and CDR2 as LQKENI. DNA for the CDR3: TGTGCCAGCTCACAACAGCCAGGGCCAAATGAAAAACTGTTTTTT. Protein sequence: CASSQQPGPNEKLFF.

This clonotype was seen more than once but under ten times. CDR3 sequence: CASSQGGLADFQETQYF. CDR3 in DNA: TGTGCCAGCAGCCAAGGAGGGCTAGCGGACTTCCAAGAGACCCAGTACTTC. V gene TRBV14 combines with J gene TRBJ2-5; 7 positions agree with TRBD2. The CDR3 length is 17 residues. Germline values: CDR1 SGHDN, CDR2 FVKESK. V gave up 1 base and J gave up 1 base; unmatched junction bases: 9.

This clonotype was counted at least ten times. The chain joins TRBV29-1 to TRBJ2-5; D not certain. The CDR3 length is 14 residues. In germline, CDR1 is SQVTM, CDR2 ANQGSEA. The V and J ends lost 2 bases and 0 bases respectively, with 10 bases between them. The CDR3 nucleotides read TGCAGCGTTGAATCTCCCGGCCACCAAGAGACCCAGTACTTC. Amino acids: CSVESPGHQETQYF.

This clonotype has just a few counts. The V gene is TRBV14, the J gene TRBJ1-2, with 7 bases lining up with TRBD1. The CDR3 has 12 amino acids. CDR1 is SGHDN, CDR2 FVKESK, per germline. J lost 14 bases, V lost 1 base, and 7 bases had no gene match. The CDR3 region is CASSQGRGGLTF. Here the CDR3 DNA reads TGTGCCAGCAGCCAAGGAAGAGGGGGCCTGACCTTC.

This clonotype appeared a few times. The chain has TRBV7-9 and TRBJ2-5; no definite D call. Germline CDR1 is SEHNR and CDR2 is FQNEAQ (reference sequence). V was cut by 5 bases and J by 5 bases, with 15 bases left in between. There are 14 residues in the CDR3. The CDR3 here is CASSPRDRWETQYF. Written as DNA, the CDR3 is TGTGCCAGCAGCCCACGCGACCGGTGGGAGACCCAGTACTTC.

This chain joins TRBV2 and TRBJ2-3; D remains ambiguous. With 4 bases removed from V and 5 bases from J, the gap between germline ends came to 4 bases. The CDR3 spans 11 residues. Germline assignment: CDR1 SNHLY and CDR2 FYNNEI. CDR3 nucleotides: TGTGCCAGCAGTGTGGTAGATACGCAGTATTTT. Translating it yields CASSVVDTQYF.

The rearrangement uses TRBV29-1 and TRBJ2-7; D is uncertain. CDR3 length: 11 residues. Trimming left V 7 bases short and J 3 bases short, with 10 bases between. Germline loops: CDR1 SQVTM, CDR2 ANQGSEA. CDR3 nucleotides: TGCAGCGCTGGGCATGACTACGAGCAGTACTTC. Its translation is CSAGHDYEQYF.